One and the same sample provided the 9 T cell receptor beta chains below, sequenced in a study of T cell repertoires in cytomegalovirus infection. Antigen specificity for these receptors is unknown. TCRdb redid the calling of the reads with MiXCR, one entry per CDR3 protein. The repertoire includes 250,000 to 400,000 distinct CDR3 sequences, approximately 25% of them detected once, and roughly 13% sits in the top ten. Sequences were derived from cultured PBMCs, sampled from culture after CMV antigen stimulation. These TCRs come from a human donor in good health (CMV status not recorded). Some clones in this sample may be carry-over from other donors' samples.

This clonotype was detected ten times or more. V usage is TRBV7-2 and J usage is TRBJ2-5, with 9 bases lining up with TRBD2. The CDR3 has 14 residues. The V segment lost 2 bases and the J segment 3 bases; nucleotides outside the gene matches: 1. Germline CDR1 is SGHTA and CDR2 is FQGNSA. CDR3 sequence (DNA): TGTGCCAGCAGCTTAAGGACTAGCGAAGAGACCCAGTACTTC. As protein: CASSLRTSEETQYF.

In this sample, this clonotype turned up a few times. This sequence joins TRBV5-1 and TRBJ2-6; D might be TRBD1 (5 bases). This CDR3 spans 16 amino acids. In germline, CDR1 is SGHRS, CDR2 YFSETQ. V shed 4 bases and J shed 0 bases, with 11 bases lying between them. The DNA of the CDR3 is TGCGCCAGCAGCCCGACAGCTCTCTCTGGGGCCAACGTCCTGACTTTC. Protein product: CASSPTALSGANVLTF. Combining the CDR3 with reference TRBV5-1 and TRBJ2-6 gives the whole variable domain KAGVTQTPRYLIKTRGQQVTLSCSPISGHRSVSWYQQTPGQGLQFLFEYFSETQRNKGNFPGRFSGRQFSNSRSEMNVSTLELGDSALYLCASSPTALSGANVLTFGAGSRLTVL.

The rearrangement links TRBV15 to TRBJ1-4; D unresolved. Germline CDR1 and CDR2: LNHNV and YYDKDF (reference sequence). V lost 6 bases to trimming and J lost 8 bases, with 13 bases between them. There are 13 residues in the CDR3. The CDR3, as DNA: TGTGCCACCAGACAAACGACGGGAGAAAAACTGTTTTTT. The encoded protein is CATRQTTGEKLFF.

This chain links TRBV11-2 with TRBJ2-1; D is tentatively TRBD1 or TRBD2 (5 bases each). The germline V gene encodes CDR1 SGHAT and CDR2 FQNNGV. CDR3 length: 14 residues. With 2 bases removed from V and 5 bases from J, the gap between germline ends came to 10 bases. The CDR3 is CASSLIRGHNEQFF. The CDR3 region has the DNA TGTGCCAGCAGCTTAATACGGGGCCACAATGAGCAGTTCTTC.

This clonotype came up a few times. The CDR3 DNA is TGCAGTGCTACAAAGGGGGGACTAGCCAAAAACATTCAGTACTTC. Its translation: CSATKGGLAKNIQYF. The chain recombines TRBV20-1 with TRBJ2-4; TRBD1 or TRBD2 may be the D gene (6 bases each). Germline V gene data show CDR1 as DFQATT and CDR2 as SNEGSKA (reference sequence). This CDR3 is 15 amino acids long. Trimming shortened V by 4 bases and J by 0 bases, and 13 bases separated the two germline ends.

Ten or more counts support this clonotype. The J gene is TRBJ2-5, the V gene TRBV7-2; TRBD2 matches 10 bases. Germline values: CDR1 SGHTA, CDR2 FQGNSA. The CDR3 totals 14 residues. Losses at the gene ends were 1 base for V and 4 bases for J; bases not matched to a gene: 0. The CDR3, as DNA: TGTGCCAGCAGCTTAGGACTAGCGGGAGAGACCCAGTACTTC. Amino acids: CASSLGLAGETQYF.

This clonotype was detected many times. This chain joins TRBV7-9 and TRBJ1-5, with D perhaps TRBD1 (5 bases). Trimming cost V 6 bases and J 4 bases, with 13 bases left between them. The CDR3 runs 14 residues. Per the germline V gene, CDR1 is SEHNR and CDR2 is FQNEAQ (reference sequence). The CDR3 sequence: CASSPDRLNQPQHF. In DNA form, the CDR3 reads TGTGCCAGCAGTCCAGACAGACTTAATCAGCCCCAGCATTTT.

This clonotype was seen more than once but under ten times. This chain joins TRBV20-1 and TRBJ1-3; TRBD1 aligns across 7 bases. CDR3 length equals 14 residues. V gave up 0 bases and J gave up 8 bases; unmatched junction bases: 7. Germline loops: CDR1 DFQATT, CDR2 SNEGSKA (reference sequence). The CDR3 here is CSARENRGRYTIYF. In nucleotides, the CDR3 is TGCAGTGCTAGAGAGAACAGGGGACGGTACACCATATATTTT.

The chain uses TRBV29-1 and TRBJ2-1; D remains ambiguous. This CDR3 spans 13 amino acids. Trimming removed 0 bases from V and 6 bases from J, with 9 bases in between. Germline assignment: CDR1 SQVTM and CDR2 ANQGSEA. As DNA, the CDR3 is TGCAGCGTTGAAGAGTCCTACGGCAATGAGCAGTTCTTC. Protein product: CSVEESYGNEQFF.